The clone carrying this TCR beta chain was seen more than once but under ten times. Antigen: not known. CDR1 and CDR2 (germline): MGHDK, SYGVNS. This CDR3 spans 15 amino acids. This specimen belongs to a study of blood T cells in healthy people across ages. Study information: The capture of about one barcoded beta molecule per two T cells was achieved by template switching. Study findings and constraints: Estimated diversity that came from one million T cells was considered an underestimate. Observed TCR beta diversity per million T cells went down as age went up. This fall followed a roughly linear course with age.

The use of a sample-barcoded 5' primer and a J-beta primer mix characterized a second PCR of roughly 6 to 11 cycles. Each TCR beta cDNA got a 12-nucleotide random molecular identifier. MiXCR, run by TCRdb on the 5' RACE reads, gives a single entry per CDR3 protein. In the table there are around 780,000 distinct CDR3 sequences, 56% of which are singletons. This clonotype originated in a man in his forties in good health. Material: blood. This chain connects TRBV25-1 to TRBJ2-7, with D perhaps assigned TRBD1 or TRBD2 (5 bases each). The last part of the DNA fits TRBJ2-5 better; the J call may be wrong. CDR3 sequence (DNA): TGTGCCAGCAGTGAGTATGGGGGACGTCAAGAGACCCAGTACTTC. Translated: CASSEYGGRQETQYF.